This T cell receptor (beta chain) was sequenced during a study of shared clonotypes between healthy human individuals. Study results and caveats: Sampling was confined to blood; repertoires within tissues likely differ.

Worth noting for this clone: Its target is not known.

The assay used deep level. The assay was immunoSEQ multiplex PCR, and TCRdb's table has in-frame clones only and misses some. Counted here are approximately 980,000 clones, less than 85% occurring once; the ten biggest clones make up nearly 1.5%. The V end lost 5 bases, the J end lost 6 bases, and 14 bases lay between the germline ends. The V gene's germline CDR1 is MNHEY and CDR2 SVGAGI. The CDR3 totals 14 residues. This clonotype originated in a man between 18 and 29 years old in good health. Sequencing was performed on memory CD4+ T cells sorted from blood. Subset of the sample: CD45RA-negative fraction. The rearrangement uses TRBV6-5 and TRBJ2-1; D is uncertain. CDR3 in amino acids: CASSLSRSTNEQFF. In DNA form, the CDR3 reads TGTGCCAGCAGTCTCAGCCGGAGTACCAATGAGCAGTTCTTC.